This TCR beta chain was obtained from a study of OX40 agonist ivuxolimab in advanced cancers. Study-wide results and caveats: Average numbers of expanded clones were greater in CD8+ T cells than in CD4+. Clonal expansion by week 6 occurred in CD4+ and CD8+ blood T cells (at 0.1 to 3.0 mg/kg).

V trimming: 4 bases; J trimming: 2 bases; junction bases outside the gene matches: 3. The CDR3 sequence is 14 residues long. The V gene's germline CDR1 is MNHNS and CDR2 SASEGT. Worth noting for this clone: The antigen is unknown.

Profiled with immunoSEQ multiplex PCR; TCRdb holds only in-frame clones, not every one. The sample includes 28,000 or so clones, 75% to 90% of them seen just once. The sequence was obtained from an adult with an advanced solid tumor such as melanoma, head and neck, liver or kidney cancer. This chain uses TRBV6-1 with TRBJ1-2, with 8 bases lining up with TRBD1. Sequencing was performed on CD4+ or CD8+ T cells sorted from blood, taken in a trial of the OX40 agonist ivuxolimab. Written as DNA, the CDR3 is TGTGCCAGCAGTGGAACAGGGGGAAACTATGGCTACACCTTC. Amino acids: CASSGTGGNYGYTF.